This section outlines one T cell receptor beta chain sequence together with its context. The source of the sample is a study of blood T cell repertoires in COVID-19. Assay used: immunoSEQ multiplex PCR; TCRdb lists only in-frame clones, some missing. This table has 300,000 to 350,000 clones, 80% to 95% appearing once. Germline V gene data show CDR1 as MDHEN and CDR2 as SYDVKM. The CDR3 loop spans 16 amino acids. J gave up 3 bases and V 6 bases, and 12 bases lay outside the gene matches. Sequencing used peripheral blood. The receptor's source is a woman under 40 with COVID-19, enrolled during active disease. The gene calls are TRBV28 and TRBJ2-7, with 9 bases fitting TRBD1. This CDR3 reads CASSTSGTGNLYEQYF. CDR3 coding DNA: TGTGCCAGCAGCACGAGCGGGACAGGGAATCTCTACGAGCAGTACTTC. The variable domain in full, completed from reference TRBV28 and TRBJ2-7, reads DVKVTQSSRYLVKRTGEKVFLECVQDMDHENMFWYRQDPGLGLRLIYFSYDVKMKEKGDIPEGYSVSREKKERFSLILESASTNQTSMYLCASSTSGTGNLYEQYFGPGTRLTVT.